This passage covers 14 T cell receptor beta chains from one sample sequenced in a study of blood T cell repertoires in COVID-19. Using immunoSEQ multiplex PCR, the repertoire was profiled, and TCRdb retains in-frame clones only, with some absent. The sample has 400,000 to 450,000 clones, approximately 90% seen once. The specimen sequenced was peripheral blood. The source of these receptors is a woman aged 25 to 39 with active or convalescent COVID-19.

V usage is TRBV5-1 and J usage is TRBJ1-1; 11 nucleotides align to TRBD1. Trimming removed 3 bases from V and 3 bases from J; junction bases left unmatched: 7. Germline assignment: CDR1 SGHRS and CDR2 YFSETQ. The CDR3 contains 16 residues. The CDR3 sequence is CASSSFGQGADTEAFF. The DNA for the CDR3 is TGCGCCAGCAGCTCATTCGGACAGGGGGCTGACACTGAAGCTTTCTTT.

The chain combines TRBV6-5 with TRBJ1-6; no clear D gene. This CDR3 has 13 amino acids. Trimming took 5 bases from V and 6 from J, leaving 8 bases between them. Germline V gene data show CDR1 as MNHEY and CDR2 as SVGAGI. The CDR3 coding sequence is TGTGCCAGCAGTAGCGGCGGTAATTCACCCCTCCACTTT. Translating gives CASSSGGNSPLHF.

This clone was picked up one time. The chain is built from TRBV3-1 (or the pseudogene TRBV3-2) and TRBJ2-3; TRBD2 might be the D (5 bases). Germline CDR1 is LGHDT and CDR2 is YNNKEL (reference sequence). V dropped 9 bases and J dropped 0 bases, with 19 bases sitting between them. The length of the CDR3 is 16 residues. In DNA, the CDR3 is TGTGCCAGTCGAAAAGGGTGGAGCGGAAGCACAGATACGCAGTATTTT. This gives the protein CASRKGWSGSTDTQYF.

CDR3 sequence reads: CASSMDRGTEAFF. The DNA of the CDR3 is TGCGCCAGCAGCATGGACAGGGGAACTGAAGCTTTCTTT. The chain couples TRBV5-1 to TRBJ1-1, with 9 nucleotides matching TRBD1. After removal of 4 bases from V and 5 bases from J, the junction contained 3 bases not matched to a gene. Germline CDR1 reads SGHRS; CDR2 reads YFSETQ. There are 13 residues in the CDR3.

The gene calls are TRBV5-4 and TRBJ2-2; 7 nucleotides agree with TRBD1. Per germline, CDR1 SGHNT and CDR2 YYREEE (reference sequence). The CDR3 extends over 14 amino acids. The V and J ends lost 10 bases and 5 bases, in that order; junction bases with no gene match: 11. The CDR3 here is CAFSGGVKTGELFF. The CDR3 DNA follows: TGTGCCTTCTCAGGGGGTGTAAAGACCGGGGAGCTGTTTTTT.

The chain couples TRBV10-2 to TRBJ1-1, with D possibly matching TRBD1 (5 bases). Per germline, CDR1 WSHSY and CDR2 SAAADI. V shed 8 bases and J shed 0 bases, with 10 bases lying between them. The CDR3 totals 13 residues. CDR3 loop: CASGAGMNTEAFF. The DNA for the CDR3 is TGCGCCAGCGGGGCAGGGATGAACACTGAAGCTTTCTTT.

This rearrangement joins TRBV4-1 to TRBJ1-1, with D maybe TRBD1 (6 bases). Germline CDR1 reads MGHRA; CDR2 reads YSYEKL. This CDR3 has 16 residues. Deletions cut 0 bases from V and 0 bases from J, with 11 bases between. CDR3 sequence: CASSQEGGIMNTEAFF. The CDR3 nucleotides are TGCGCCAGCAGCCAAGAAGGGGGAATCATGAACACTGAAGCTTTCTTT.

The gene calls are TRBV5-1 and TRBJ2-1; 14 nucleotides match TRBD2. With 4 bases clipped from V and 8 bases from J, the junction kept 5 bases outside the gene matches. The CDR3 is 15 amino acids. The germline CDR1 and CDR2 sequences are SGHRS and YFSETQ. Here the CDR3 reads CASSQGTSGSHEQFF. DNA of the CDR3: TGCGCCAGCAGCCAGGGGACTAGCGGGAGCCATGAGCAGTTCTTC.

The gene calls are TRBV5-4 and TRBJ2-1; 13 positions match TRBD2. CDR1 SGHNT and CDR2 YYREEE come from the germline V gene (reference sequence). V trimming: 6 bases; J trimming: 5 bases; junction bases outside the gene matches: 8. The CDR3 length is 16 residues. Here the CDR3 reads CASTAPGTSGNNEQFF. The CDR3 nucleotides read TGTGCCAGCACCGCCCCCGGGACTAGCGGGAACAATGAGCAGTTCTTC.

The chain has TRBV19 and TRBJ2-7, with D possibly TRBD1 on 6 matching bases. The CDR3 loop spans 15 amino acids. Trimming shortened V by 0 bases and J by 3 bases, and 12 bases separated the two germline ends. Looked up from germline, CDR1 is LNHDA and CDR2 is SQIVND (reference sequence). For the CDR3, the DNA is TGTGCCAGTAGTATAGATTTGGGCAGGGGCTACGAGCAGTACTTC. This encodes CASSIDLGRGYEQYF. The full variable domain, in which reference TRBV19 and TRBJ2-7 provide the parts outside the CDR3, is DGGITQSPKYLFRKEGQNVTLSCEQNLNHDAMYWYRQDPGQGLRLIYYSQIVNDFQKGDIAEGYSVSREKKESFPLTVTSAQKNPTAFYLCASSIDLGRGYEQYFGPGTRLTVT.

This clone turned up a few times. The V call is TRBV6-5, the J call TRBJ2-1, with a tentative D call TRBD1 (5 bases). The V and J ends lost 4 bases and 4 bases respectively, with 14 bases between them. Germline V gives CDR1 MNHEY, CDR2 SVGAGI. The CDR3 contains 15 residues. The CDR3 spells CASSSPVDSYNEQFF. The CDR3, as DNA: TGTGCCAGCAGTTCCCCCGTTGACAGTTACAATGAGCAGTTCTTC.

The chain has TRBV6-1 and TRBJ1-4, with 8 bases fitting TRBD1. The CDR3 covers 16 residues. V was clipped by 4 bases and J by 0 bases; unmatched bases: 4. Per germline, CDR1 MNHNS and CDR2 SASEGT. CDR3 DNA sequence: TGTGCCAGCAGTGTTGACAGGGGAGCAACTAATGAAAAACTGTTTTTT. The encoded protein is CASSVDRGATNEKLFF.

V is TRBV5-1 and J is TRBJ2-5; 7 positions agree with TRBD2. The CDR3 contains 12 residues. V was pared by 7 bases and J by 5 bases, with 5 bases of the junction left unmatched. The germline CDR1 and CDR2 sequences are SGHRS and YFSETQ. The CDR3 here is CASHSGTETQYF. As DNA, the CDR3 is TGCGCCAGCCACAGCGGGACGGAGACCCAGTACTTC.

This chain joins TRBV15 and TRBJ2-5, with 10 bases lining up with TRBD1. Germline V gives CDR1 LNHNV, CDR2 YYDKDF (reference sequence). The CDR3 spans 18 residues. J was trimmed by 5 bases and V by 0 bases; bases with no gene match: 12. CDR3 sequence (DNA): TGTGCCACCAGCAGAGATCCCCCCAGACAGGGGGCGGGGGAGACCCAGTACTTC. This translates into CATSRDPPRQGAGETQYF.